Listed below are T cell receptor beta chains from one sample, sequenced in a study of tumor and adjacent non-tumor tissue in lung cancer. TCRdb itself ran the multiplex PCR reads through MiXCR, one entry per CDR3 protein. The sample includes 220,000 or so distinct CDR3 sequences, 71% of them seen just once. The sequencing sample was made of lung tumor tissue. The receptors shown here come from a man in his sixties with non-small cell lung cancer. The CDR3 runs from the conserved cysteine through the conserved F or W. Fields, in order: J gene, V gene, D gene, CDR3 protein. The D gene is left open where the match is weak.

TRBJ2-7,TRBV12-3/TRBV12-4,TRBD2,CASSPMTSGRLNEQYF
TRBJ2-2,TRBV30,.,CAGGGNTRELFF
TRBJ1-1,TRBV11-3,.,CASSSDTEAFF
TRBJ2-5,TRBV20-1,.,CSARFGLQETQYF
TRBJ2-7,TRBV11-1,.,CASSVDSVSYERYF
TRBJ2-2,TRBV29-1,.,CSARRGGPRELFF
TRBJ2-1,TRBV20-1,TRBD2,CSAFLAGENLDEQLF
TRBJ2-2,TRBV11-2,TRBD2,CANSLAGFLNTGELFF
TRBJ2-7,TRBV28,TRBD1,CASSQLQGTYEQYF
TRBJ2-2,TRBV29-1,TRBD2,CRAREDNGKLFF
TRBJ2-1,TRBV10-1,TRBD2,CASSEGGGYNELFF
TRBJ2-1,TRBV20-1,.,CSARGTQAYNEQFF
TRBJ2-5,TRBV29-1,.,CSVVVKVVIETQYF
TRBJ1-3,TRBV4-3,.,CASSPTIGRENTIFF
TRBJ2-7,TRBV6-5,TRBD2,CASSLGTSGGTYEQYF
TRBJ2-5,TRBV7-3,TRBD2,CASSPSGRAPWETQYF
TRBJ1-1,TRBV6-1,.,CASSEAAGRRTEAFF
TRBJ2-3,TRBV4-1,.,CASSRGPSTDTQYF
TRBJ1-1,TRBV12-3/TRBV12-4,.,CASNEDQTEAFF
TRBJ2-3,TRBV29-1,TRBD2,CSANGLAGGVSDTQYF
TRBJ2-3,TRBV20-1,TRBD2,CSAILAGKTDTQYF
TRBJ1-1,TRBV11-2,.,CASNLKTKEAAFF
TRBJ2-1,TRBV7-2,TRBD2,CASSPTGGRGSTSGSYNEQFF
TRBJ2-7,TRBV11-1,TRBD1,CASSPGISRGSHEQYF
TRBJ2-5,TRBV15,.,CATRGVGRETQYF
TRBJ2-1,TRBV6-5,.,CASSYSASRQGQFF
TRBJ1-5,TRBV4-3,.,CASSPGRYQPHHF
TRBJ1-1,TRBV5-4,.,CASSLDGGSMATEAFF
TRBJ2-7,TRBV28,.,CASSHREQYF
TRBJ2-7,TRBV10-3,.,CAISESNYEQYF
TRBJ1-2,TRBV5-1,.,CASSLDSPQQGNYGYTF
TRBJ1-1,TRBV28,TRBD1,CASSFLGTGRNTEAFF
TRBJ1-2,TRBV10-2,.,CASSERTSDYGYTF
TRBJ2-3,TRBV6-2/TRBV6-3,.,CASSYVLGRQYF
TRBJ1-5,TRBV12-3/TRBV12-4,.,CASSFGGRNNQPQHF
TRBJ2-7,TRBV9,TRBD1,CASSRRQGAREEQYF
TRBJ2-6,TRBV29-1,.,CNVDGSSGANVLTF
TRBJ2-3,TRBV20-1,TRBD1,CSARGPGTEQTDTQYF
TRBJ2-7,TRBV6-2/TRBV6-3,.,CASSWKVYEQYF
TRBJ2-2,TRBV4-2,.,CASSQEAQVFTWELFF
TRBJ2-3,TRBV20-1,.,CSARGQPSTDTQYF
TRBJ2-5,TRBV6-1,.,CASSEDWADKTQYF
TRBJ2-7,TRBV20-1,.,CSAIDPSRLKSWQYF
TRBJ2-5,TRBV11-1,TRBD2,CASSAGTSGSETQYF
TRBJ2-3,TRBV5-1,TRBD2,CATRRGGGPSDTQYF
TRBJ1-1,TRBV29-1,TRBD1,CSVTGGGNTEAFF
TRBJ1-2,TRBV12-3/TRBV12-4,.,CASSFADQGGAYTF
TRBJ2-5,TRBV5-4,.,CASSLLQGKQETQYF
TRBJ2-2,TRBV5-1,.,CASSLMAGKNTGELSF
TRBJ1-2,TRBV6-5,.,CASSSPGRRATNYGYTF
TRBJ2-7,TRBV20-1,TRBD2,CSARSGSGSYEQYF
TRBJ2-2,TRBV11-3,.,CASGAQQTNTEELFF
TRBJ2-5,TRBV11-2,TRBD2,CASSSGPGRGGAKTQYF
TRBJ1-2,TRBV5-4,.,CASSFSGDYGYTF
TRBJ2-7,TRBV12-3/TRBV12-4,TRBD2,CASSNAQLAGGREQHF
TRBJ2-3,TRBV7-3,.,CASSSANIDTQYF
.,TRBV2,.,CASSGLAGRGDTQHF
TRBJ1-1,TRBV12-3/TRBV12-4,.,CASIFQADTEAFF
TRBJ1-1,TRBV4-1,TRBD1,CASSQDRGNTVAFF